The clone carrying this T cell receptor (beta chain) was counted a few times. This record comes from a study of T cell repertoires in cytomegalovirus infection. TCRdb analysed the reads with MiXCR anew, one entry per CDR3 protein. The sample has tens of thousands of distinct CDR3 sequences; about 4.2% are singletons. The CDR3 length is 14 residues. V lost 4 bases and J 3 bases, leaving 15 bases between the germline ends. In germline, CDR1 is SQVTM, CDR2 ANQGSEA. The chain has TRBV29-1 and TRBJ1-1; no clear D gene. The specimen sequenced was PBMCs. The receptor was derived from a human donor in good health (CMV status not recorded). Some clones in this sample may be carry-over from other donors' samples. The CDR3 loop reads CSVAPKIRDTEAFF. The CDR3 DNA reads as TGCAGCGTTGCCCCCAAGATCCGGGACACTGAAGCTTTCTTT.